What follows describes a single T cell receptor beta chain. Using immunoSEQ multiplex PCR, the repertoire was profiled, and TCRdb retains in-frame clones only, with some absent. The sample yields approximately 15,000 clones, approximately 70% seen once. This CDR3 spans 12 amino acids. The germline V gene encodes CDR1 WNHNN and CDR2 SYGVQD (reference sequence). Trimming cost V 7 bases and J 4 bases, with 7 bases left between them. The data originate from a study of tumor-infiltrating lymphocytes in localized non-small cell lung cancer. Study overall: Several tumor histologies, both smoking statuses, and some post-neoadjuvant chemotherapy samples were included.

The chain has TRBV10-1 and TRBJ2-2; no definite D call. This receptor was identified in a human donor with non-small cell lung cancer. Input material: lung tumor tissue. The CDR3 protein is CASKDGTGELFF. The CDR3 nucleotides read TGCGCCAGCAAAGACGGCACCGGGGAGCTGTTTTTT.